A single sample gave rise to the 21 T cell receptor beta chains below, sequenced in a study of cytotoxic CD8 clonotypes in ibrutinib-treated CLL. Clones were read by immunoSEQ multiplex PCR, and TCRdb kept only the in-frame ones, dropping some. This sample has 15,000 or so clones, with around three fifths found just once. This specimen consisted of PBMCs, obtained after 12 months of ibrutinib treatment. The receptors were sampled from a human donor with chronic lymphocytic leukemia.

J is TRBJ2-7 and V is TRBV9; either TRBD1 or TRBD2 may supply D (6 bases each). The germline V gene has CDR1 SGDLS and CDR2 YYNGEE. This CDR3 region has 16 residues. Trimming left V 0 bases short and J 2 bases short, with 15 bases between. CDR3 in amino acids: CASSVAPLGGTYEQYF. In nucleotides, the CDR3 is TGTGCCAGCAGCGTAGCCCCTCTAGGGGGGACCTACGAGCAGTACTTC.

This clone has a handful of counts. V gene TRBV19 combines with J gene TRBJ1-2; D gene unclear. There are 11 residues in the CDR3. CDR1 and CDR2 from the germline V gene are LNHDA and SQIVND (reference sequence). V lost 10 bases, J lost 2 bases, and 8 bases lay in between. The CDR3 nucleotides are TGTGCCACGGCGGGGAACTATGGCTACACCTTC. Amino acids: CATAGNYGYTF.

The chain is built from TRBV4-1 and TRBJ2-1, with 12 bases that match TRBD1. J gave up 9 bases and V 4 bases, and 7 bases lay outside the gene matches. This CDR3 comprises 15 residues. CDR1 and CDR2 from the germline V gene are MGHRA and YSYEKL. CDR3 residues: CASSPGQGALGEQFF. The CDR3 coding sequence is TGCGCCAGCAGCCCGGGACAGGGGGCTCTAGGTGAGCAGTTCTTC.

The chain links TRBV27 to TRBJ2-2; D is possibly TRBD2 (6 bases). This CDR3 is 15 amino acids long. Germline CDR1 reads MNHEY; CDR2 reads SMNVEV (reference sequence). The V gene lost 3 bases and the J gene lost 3 bases, with 11 bases spanning the gap. Written as DNA, the CDR3 is TGTGCCAGCAGTTTGACTAGGCCCGACACCGGGGAGCTGTTTTTT. Its protein is CASSLTRPDTGELFF.

The gene calls are TRBV10-3 and TRBJ2-3, with 12 bases that match TRBD2. Germline-derived CDR1 and CDR2 are ENHRY and SYGVKD. The CDR3 is 15 amino acids. V lost 8 bases to trimming and J lost 4 bases; unmatched junction nucleotides: 7. Here the CDR3 reads CAIRLAGGLADTQYF. The CDR3 DNA sequence: TGTGCCATCCGCCTAGCGGGAGGGTTGGCAGATACGCAGTATTTT.

For this clone: Germline and junction disagree at one end, which may indicate a read error. This chain links TRBV5-6 with TRBJ2-3; TRBD2 matches at 14 bases. Germline assignment: CDR1 SGHDT and CDR2 YYEEEE. The CDR3 consists of 13 residues. The CDR3 region is CASSLGLAGEGDF. Here the CDR3 DNA reads TGTGCCAGCAGCCTGGGACTAGCGGGAGAGGGGGATTTT.

The rearrangement links TRBV29-1 to TRBJ2-3, with a tentative D call TRBD2 (5 bases). CDR1 and CDR2 (germline): SQVTM, ANQGSEA. The CDR3 loop spans 13 amino acids. Trimming shortened V by 5 bases and J by 4 bases, and 13 bases separated the two germline ends. For the CDR3, the DNA is TGCAGCGTTCGGACTGAGGGCCCAGATACGCAGTATTTT. Translated: CSVRTEGPDTQYF.

This chain connects TRBV7-9 to TRBJ1-1; D possibly corresponds to TRBD1 (6 bases). From germline, CDR1 is SEHNR and CDR2 FQNEAQ (reference sequence). The CDR3 is made up of 13 amino acids. Between the trimmed V and J ends, which lost 5 bases and 3 bases, there was a span of 10 bases. The CDR3 spells CASSLDSYTEAFF. For the CDR3, the DNA is TGTGCCAGCAGCCTGGACAGCTACACTGAAGCTTTCTTT.

This clone has only one observation. This chain uses TRBV27 with TRBJ2-1, with 8 bases fitting TRBD2. The CDR3 loop spans 16 amino acids. Germline V CDR1 and CDR2: MNHEY, SMNVEV (reference sequence). V shed 7 bases, J shed 6 bases, and the junction held 14 bases outside the gene matches. The CDR3 protein is CASIKGWLAGTNEQFF. The CDR3 DNA follows: TGTGCCAGCATTAAGGGGTGGTTAGCGGGAACCAATGAGCAGTTCTTC.

The rearrangement links TRBV14 to TRBJ1-2; the D gene is possibly TRBD1 (6 bases). Germline-derived CDR1 and CDR2 are SGHDN and FVKESK. The CDR3 extends over 15 amino acids. V lost 6 bases and J lost 8, with 22 bases in between. CDR3 nucleotide sequence: TGTGCCAGCAGACATTTGGGCAGGGGCGAGGAAGGCTACACCTTC. Its protein is CASRHLGRGEEGYTF.

The chain recombines TRBV7-3 with TRBJ2-5; the D gene is possibly TRBD2 (7 bases). CDR1 is SGHTA and CDR2 is FQGTGA in the germline V gene. V dropped 5 bases and J dropped 5 bases, with 24 bases sitting between them. This CDR3 spans 17 amino acids. CDR3 protein: CASSLQGGRGGGETQYF. In DNA, the CDR3 is TGTGCCAGCAGCCTACAGGGCGGGAGAGGGGGAGGGGAGACCCAGTACTTC.

The genes are TRBV6-4 and TRBJ2-1; 13 bases line up with TRBD2. Germline V gene data show CDR1 as MRHNA and CDR2 as SNTAGT. The CDR3 spans 17 residues. The J segment lost 6 bases and the V segment lost 4 bases, leaving 9 bases of the junction unmatched. DNA of the CDR3: TGTGCCAGCAGTGCGTCCCGGACTAGCGGGAGACGCAATGAGCAGTTCTTC. Its translation is CASSASRTSGRRNEQFF.

The rearrangement uses TRBV2 and TRBJ2-5, with 8 bases that match TRBD2. The CDR3 consists of 13 residues. Germline loops: CDR1 SNHLY, CDR2 FYNNEI. V was clipped by 6 bases and J by 5 bases; unmatched bases: 5. The CDR3 loop reads CASSRPGGETQYF. Written as DNA, the CDR3 is TGTGCCAGCAGCCGACCGGGGGGGGAGACCCAGTACTTC.

V is TRBV11-3 and J is TRBJ2-7; perhaps D is TRBD1 or TRBD2 (5 bases each). Germline CDR1 SGHNT, CDR2 YENEEA. Trimming stripped 4 bases from V and 6 bases from J, with 13 bases between. This CDR3 region has 13 residues. The CDR3 loop is CASSSRTGPEQYF. The CDR3 nucleotides are TGTGCCAGCAGCTCCCGGACGGGACCCGAGCAGTACTTC. Looking up the rest from reference TRBV11-3 and TRBJ2-7 gives the full variable domain: EAGVVQSPRYKIIEKKQPVAFWCNPISGHNTLYWYLQNLGQGPELLIRYENEEAVDDSQLPKDRFSAERLKGVDSTLKIQPAELGDSAVYLCASSSRTGPEQYFGPGTRLTVT.

The table lists this clone with a few counts. The chain uses TRBV28 and TRBJ1-5; D not certain. CDR3 length equals 15 residues. Trimming took off 7 bases at V and 6 bases at J, with 19 bases between the two ends. CDR1 MDHEN and CDR2 SYDVKM come from the germline V gene. The CDR3 sequence is CASTLGVGESQPQHF. The CDR3 nucleotides read TGTGCCAGCACCCTAGGAGTAGGCGAATCTCAGCCCCAGCATTTT. Combining the CDR3 with reference TRBV28 and TRBJ1-5 gives the whole variable domain DVKVTQSSRYLVKRTGEKVFLECVQDMDHENMFWYRQDPGLGLRLIYFSYDVKMKEKGDIPEGYSVSREKKERFSLILESASTNQTSMYLCASTLGVGESQPQHFGDGTRLSIL.

The chain couples TRBV9 to TRBJ2-6, with D unclear. From germline, CDR1 is SGDLS and CDR2 YYNGEE. This CDR3 has 17 amino acids. Trimming removed 0 bases from V and 4 bases from J, with 14 bases in between. The CDR3 coding sequence is TGTGCCAGCAGCGTAGAAGGGTTGCGGAGAGGGGCCAACGTCCTGACTTTC. Its translation is CASSVEGLRRGANVLTF.

On this clone itself: The junction differs from germline at one of its ends, possibly a read error. V and J are TRBV5-1 and TRBJ2-6; TRBD1 matches 8 bases. Germline V CDR1 and CDR2: SGHRS, YFSETQ. This CDR3 contains 17 residues. CDR3 region: CASNLGTGLSGANVLTF. CDR3 DNA sequence: TGCGCCAGCAACTTGGGGACAGGCCTCTCTGGGGCCAACGTCCTGACTTTC.

The chain links TRBV28 to TRBJ2-4, with 8 bases identical to TRBD2. The CDR3 runs to 15 residues. Trimming cost V 4 bases and J 7 bases; bases outside gene matches: 9. CDR1 is MDHEN, CDR2 SYDVKM, per germline. CDR3 DNA sequence: TGTGCCAGCAGTTCCCCCGGGACTAGATACAACATTCAGTACTTC. This encodes CASSSPGTRYNIQYF.

The sample holds a few counts of this clone. The chain carries TRBV19 and TRBJ2-3; 12 nucleotides agree with TRBD2. V lost 7 bases to trimming and J lost 6 bases; unmatched junction nucleotides: 5. This CDR3 has 14 amino acids. From germline, CDR1 is LNHDA and CDR2 SQIVND (reference sequence). The DNA of the CDR3 is TGTGCCAGTAAGACTAGCGGGAGCTTGGATACGCAGTATTTT. Translation: CASKTSGSLDTQYF.

This clone was recorded a few times. This chain uses TRBV29-1 with TRBJ1-1; D is ambiguous. Germline V gene sequence: CDR1 SQVTM, CDR2 ANQGSEA. CDR3 length: 13 amino acids. The ends were cut back, 0 bases at V and 4 bases at J, with 9 bases in the middle. Here the CDR3 reads CSVEDMESTEAFF. In DNA, the CDR3 is TGCAGCGTTGAAGATATGGAGAGCACTGAAGCTTTCTTT.

This clone showed up just once. The V gene is TRBV5-1, the J gene TRBJ1-2, with D possibly TRBD1 on 5 matching bases. The CDR3 is 15 residues long. Trimming removed 3 bases at V and 0 bases at J, with 12 bases between. Germline assignment: CDR1 SGHRS and CDR2 YFSETQ. The CDR3 sequence is CASSSQGTTNYGYTF. CDR3 nucleotides: TGCGCCAGCAGCTCGCAGGGTACCACTAACTATGGCTACACCTTC. The variable domain in full, completed from reference TRBV5-1 and TRBJ1-2, reads KAGVTQTPRYLIKTRGQQVTLSCSPISGHRSVSWYQQTPGQGLQFLFEYFSETQRNKGNFPGRFSGRQFSNSRSEMNVSTLELGDSALYLCASSSQGTTNYGYTFGSGTRLTVV.